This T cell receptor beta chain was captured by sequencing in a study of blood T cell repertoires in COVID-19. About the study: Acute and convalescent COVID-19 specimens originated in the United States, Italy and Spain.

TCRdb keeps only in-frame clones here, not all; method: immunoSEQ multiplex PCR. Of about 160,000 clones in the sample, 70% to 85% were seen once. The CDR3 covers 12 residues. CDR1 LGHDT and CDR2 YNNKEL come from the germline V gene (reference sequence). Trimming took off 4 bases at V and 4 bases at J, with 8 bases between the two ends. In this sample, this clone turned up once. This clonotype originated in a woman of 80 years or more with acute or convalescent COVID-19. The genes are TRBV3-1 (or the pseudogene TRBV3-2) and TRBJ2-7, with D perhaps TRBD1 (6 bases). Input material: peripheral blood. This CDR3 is CASSLRGYEQYF. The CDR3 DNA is TGTGCCAGCAGCCTCAGGGGATACGAGCAGTACTTC.